A single sample gave rise to the 17 T cell receptor beta chains below, sequenced in a study of T cell changes during pregnancy in multiple sclerosis. Sequencing used immunoSEQ multiplex PCR; TCRdb keeps in-frame clones, though not all of them. The sample includes around 30,000 clones, around nine tenths seen only once; the top ten take less than 6%. The sample here was CD8+ T cells from peripheral blood mononuclear cells, taken in the first trimester of pregnancy. These receptors came from a female donor with multiple sclerosis, enrolled in a pregnancy study.

The chain employs TRBV18 and TRBJ2-1; 8 nucleotides line up with TRBD1. The trim removed 6 bases at V and 7 bases at J, leaving 11 bases unmatched. In germline, CDR1 is KGHSH, CDR2 LQKENI. There are 15 residues in the CDR3. The CDR3 loop reads CASSEEDRVRNEQFF. In DNA form, the CDR3 reads TGTGCCAGCTCTGAAGAGGACAGGGTTCGGAATGAGCAGTTCTTC.

The chain joins TRBV5-1 to TRBJ2-7; D is undetermined. CDR1 is SGHRS and CDR2 is YFSETQ in the germline V gene. The CDR3 is 14 amino acids. V was trimmed by 1 base and J by 3 bases, leaving 11 bases between them. CDR3 sequence reads: CASSLTSANYEQYF. The DNA of the CDR3 is TGCGCCAGCAGCTTGACTTCAGCGAACTACGAGCAGTACTTC.

Note on this clone: The identical CDR3 is also encoded by other nucleotide sequences in the sample. The chain carries TRBV6-5 and TRBJ2-2, with 7 bases fitting TRBD1. Germline trimming cut 0 bases from V and 6 bases from J; bases unmatched to any gene: 1. The CDR3 sequence is 14 residues long. Germline CDR1 MNHEY, CDR2 SVGAGI. The CDR3: CASSYSQGAGELFF. In nucleotides, the CDR3 is TGTGCCAGCAGTTACTCTCAGGGGGCCGGGGAGCTGTTTTTT.

This clone was picked up one time. One junction end disagrees with the germline gene, perhaps due to a read error. The chain is built from TRBV7-7 and TRBJ2-7; D is perhaps TRBD1 (6 bases). Germline assignment: CDR1 SSHAT and CDR2 FNYEAQ (reference sequence). The CDR3 covers 13 residues. CDR3: CASSYRESYEQYF. The CDR3, as DNA: TGTGCTAGCAGTTACAGGGAAAGCTACGAGCAGTACTTC.

The J gene is TRBJ2-7, the V gene TRBV4-1, with D possibly matching TRBD1 (6 bases). Trimming shortened V by 4 bases and J by 4 bases, and 14 bases separated the two germline ends. The CDR3 is made up of 14 amino acids. Germline V gene lookup returns CDR1 MGHRA and CDR2 YSYEKL. CDR3 nucleotide sequence: TGCGCCAGCAGCCCCCGACAGGACGTTTACGAGCAGTACTTC. Its translation is CASSPRQDVYEQYF.

This chain connects TRBV18 to TRBJ1-5; 7 bases map to TRBD1. The germline V gene encodes CDR1 KGHSH and CDR2 LQKENI. The CDR3 is 17 residues long. V lost 2 bases and J lost 5; bases outside the gene matches: 12. CDR3 loop: CASSPVVRQGGYQPQHF. CDR3 coding DNA: TGTGCCAGCTCACCAGTAGTGCGTCAGGGGGGCTATCAGCCCCAGCATTTT.

The V call is TRBV7-9, the J call TRBJ2-1, with 10 bases that match TRBD2. The CDR3 runs to 14 residues. Germline V lookup: CDR1 SEHNR, CDR2 FQNEAQ (reference sequence). Trimming cost V 3 bases and J 6 bases; bases outside gene matches: 2. The CDR3 DNA sequence: TGTGCCAGCAGCTTCGGACTAGCGGCCAATGAGCAGTTCTTC. This gives the protein CASSFGLAANEQFF.

This rearrangement joins TRBV30 to TRBJ2-1, with 7 bases identical to TRBD1. CDR1 and CDR2 (germline): GTSNPN, SVGIG (reference sequence). The CDR3 has 16 residues. V lost 2 bases, J lost 10 bases, and 17 bases stayed unmatched. The CDR3 is CAWSPRQGRVFFEQFF. The CDR3, as DNA: TGTGCCTGGAGTCCTCGACAGGGTCGTGTGTTCTTCGAGCAGTTCTTC.

As DNA, the CDR3 is TGTGCCAGTAGTATAGCAGCGGGAGGGCCGGTGAATGAGCAGTTCTTC. It codes for CASSIAAGGPVNEQFF. The chain links TRBV19 to TRBJ2-1; 10 nucleotides agree with TRBD2. Germline V gene lookup returns CDR1 LNHDA and CDR2 SQIVND (reference sequence). With V trimmed by 1 base and J by 7 bases, 7 bases remained unmatched. CDR3 length: 16 residues.

CDR3: CASASQDRGTYNEQFF. The CDR3 DNA follows: TGTGCCAGCGCCAGTCAAGACAGGGGAACCTACAATGAGCAGTTCTTC. The chain combines TRBV7-9 with TRBJ2-1; 8 bases align to TRBD1. Germline V gene lookup returns CDR1 SEHNR and CDR2 FQNEAQ (reference sequence). The CDR3 has 16 amino acids. With V trimmed by 8 bases and J by 2 bases, 11 bases remained unmatched.

This clone was observed a few times. The rearrangement joins TRBV11-2 to TRBJ2-1; 9 nucleotides agree with TRBD2. Germline CDR1 is SGHAT and CDR2 is FQNNGV. The length of the CDR3 is 17 residues. With V trimmed by 2 bases and J by 4 bases, 9 bases remained unmatched. The CDR3 region has the DNA TGTGCCAGCAGCTTATATTACGCGGGAGGGCATTACAATGAGCAGTTCTTC. This gives the protein CASSLYYAGGHYNEQFF.

J is TRBJ2-1 and V is TRBV6-4; D not certain. This CDR3 has 15 amino acids. Germline V lookup: CDR1 MRHNA, CDR2 SNTAGT. The V and J ends lost 7 bases and 0 bases respectively, with 13 bases between them. The CDR3 reads CASTASVGSYNEQFF. CDR3 sequence (DNA): TGTGCCAGCACCGCGAGCGTGGGCTCCTACAATGAGCAGTTCTTC.

This chain uses TRBV11-2 with TRBJ2-1, with D unclear. Germline-derived CDR1 and CDR2 are SGHAT and FQNNGV. Trimming took 3 bases from V and 4 from J, leaving 13 bases between them. The CDR3 spans 15 residues. In DNA, the CDR3 is TGTGCCAGCAGCTTTACCCCTACCAATTACAATGAGCAGTTCTTC. Its translation is CASSFTPTNYNEQFF.

This clone was detected only once. This chain links TRBV9 with TRBJ1-1; D is uncertain. V lost 0 bases, J lost 1 base, and 10 bases lay in between. The CDR3 extends over 15 amino acids. The germline V gene encodes CDR1 SGDLS and CDR2 YYNGEE. The CDR3, as DNA: TGTGCCAGCAGCGTAGGAGGGCCTGGGAACACTGAAGCTTTCTTT. This sequence encodes CASSVGGPGNTEAFF. The whole variable domain, remainder taken from reference TRBV9 and TRBJ1-1, is DSGVTQTPKHLITATGQRVTLRCSPRSGDLSVYWYQQSLDQGLQFLIQYYNGEERAKGNILERFSAQQFPDLHSELNLSSLELGDSALYFCASSVGGPGNTEAFFGQGTRLTVV.

This chain joins TRBV11-2 and TRBJ2-5; perhaps TRBD1 as D (6 bases). Germline values: CDR1 SGHAT, CDR2 FQNNGV. The germline V and J ends were trimmed by 1 base and 2 bases, with 11 bases remaining between them. This CDR3 is built from 15 residues. In DNA, the CDR3 is TGTGCCAGCAGCTTAGGACAGGCTTTTCAAGAGACCCAGTACTTC. The encoded protein is CASSLGQAFQETQYF.

This clone has a single count. The V call is TRBV6-4, the J call TRBJ2-2, with TRBD2 matching 9 bases. Germline-derived CDR1 and CDR2 are MRHNA and SNTAGT. V dropped 0 bases and J dropped 4; count of bases not matched to a gene: 0. The CDR3 runs 15 residues. The CDR3 DNA sequence: TGTGCCAGCAGTGACTCGCGGGAGGGCACCGGGGAGCTGTTTTTT. Amino acid sequence: CASSDSREGTGELFF.

A few counts support this clone. The chain uses TRBV5-4 and TRBJ2-7; 9 bases map to TRBD2. Trimming cost V 10 bases and J 0 bases; bases outside gene matches: 5. Per the germline V gene, CDR1 is SGHNT and CDR2 is YYREEE (reference sequence). The CDR3 has 13 residues. CDR3: CAVGGRDSYEQYF. The CDR3 nucleotides read TGTGCCGTCGGCGGGAGGGACTCCTACGAGCAGTACTTC.